The T cell receptor beta chain under discussion was sequenced for a study of CD4+ T cells in melanoma. The repertoire was sequenced with immunoSEQ multiplex PCR; TCRdb's copy has only in-frame clones and lacks some. The table shows 52,000 or so clones, with about 70% occurring only once. Germline CDR1 and CDR2: SGHKS and YYEKEE (reference sequence). The CDR3 is 14 amino acids. V was pared by 1 base and J by 4 bases, with 11 bases between. The clonotype comes from a human donor with melanoma. V usage is TRBV5-5 and J usage is TRBJ1-2, with unresolved D. Input material: tumor tissue. The CDR3 nucleotides are TGTGCCAGCAGCTTGAAGTTTGAAACCTATGGCTACACCTTC. Residues: CASSLKFETYGYTF. The full variable domain, with the rest looked up from reference TRBV5-5 and TRBJ1-2, is DAGVTQSPTHLIKTRGQQVTLRCSPISGHKSVSWYQQVLGQGPQFIFQYYEKEERGRGNFPDRFSARQFPNYSSELNVNALLLGDSALYLCASSLKFETYGYTFGSGTRLTVV.